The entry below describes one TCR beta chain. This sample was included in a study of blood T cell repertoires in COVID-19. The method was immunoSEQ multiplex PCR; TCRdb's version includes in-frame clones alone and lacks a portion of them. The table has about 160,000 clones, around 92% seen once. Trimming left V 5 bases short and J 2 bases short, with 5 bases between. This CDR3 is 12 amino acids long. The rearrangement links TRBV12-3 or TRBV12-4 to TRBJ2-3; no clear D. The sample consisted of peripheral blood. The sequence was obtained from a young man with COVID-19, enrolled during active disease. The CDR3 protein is CASSQNTDTQYF. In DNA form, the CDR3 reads TGTGCCAGCAGTCAGAACACAGATACGCAGTATTTT.